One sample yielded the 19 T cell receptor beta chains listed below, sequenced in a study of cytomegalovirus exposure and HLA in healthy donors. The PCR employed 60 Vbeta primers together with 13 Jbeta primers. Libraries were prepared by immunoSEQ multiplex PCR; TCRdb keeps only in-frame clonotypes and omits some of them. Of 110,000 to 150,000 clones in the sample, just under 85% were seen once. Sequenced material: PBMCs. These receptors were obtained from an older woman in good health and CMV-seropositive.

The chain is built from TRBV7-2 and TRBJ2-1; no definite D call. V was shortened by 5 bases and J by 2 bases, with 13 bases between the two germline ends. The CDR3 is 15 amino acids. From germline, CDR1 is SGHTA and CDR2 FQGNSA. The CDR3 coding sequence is TGTGCCAGCAGCCCCCTGCAGGTTCCCTACAATGAGCAGTTCTTC. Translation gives CASSPLQVPYNEQFF.

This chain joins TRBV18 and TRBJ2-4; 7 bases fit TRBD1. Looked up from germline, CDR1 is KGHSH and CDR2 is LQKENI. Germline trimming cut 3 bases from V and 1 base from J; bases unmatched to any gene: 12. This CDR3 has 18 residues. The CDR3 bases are TGTGCCAGCTCACCTTTACGGACAGGCCAAAATGCCAAAAACATTCAGTACTTC. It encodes CASSPLRTGQNAKNIQYF.

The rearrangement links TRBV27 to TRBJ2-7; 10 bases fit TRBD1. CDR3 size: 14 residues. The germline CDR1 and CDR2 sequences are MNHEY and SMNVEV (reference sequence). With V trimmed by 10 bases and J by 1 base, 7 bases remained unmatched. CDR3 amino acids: CATKPGQGSYEQYF. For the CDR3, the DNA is TGTGCCACCAAACCGGGACAGGGGTCCTACGAGCAGTACTTC.

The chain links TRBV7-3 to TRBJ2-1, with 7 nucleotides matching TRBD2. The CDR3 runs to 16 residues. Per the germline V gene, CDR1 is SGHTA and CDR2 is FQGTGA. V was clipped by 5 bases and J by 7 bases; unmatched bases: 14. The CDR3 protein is CASSPQTSYVRNEQFF. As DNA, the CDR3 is TGTGCCAGCAGCCCTCAGACTAGCTACGTCCGGAATGAGCAGTTCTTC.

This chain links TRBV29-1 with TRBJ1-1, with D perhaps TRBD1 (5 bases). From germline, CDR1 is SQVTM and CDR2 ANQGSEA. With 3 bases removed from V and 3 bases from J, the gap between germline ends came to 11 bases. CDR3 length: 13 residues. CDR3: CSVDQGSHTEAFF. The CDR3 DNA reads TGCAGCGTTGATCAGGGATCACACACTGAAGCTTTCTTT.

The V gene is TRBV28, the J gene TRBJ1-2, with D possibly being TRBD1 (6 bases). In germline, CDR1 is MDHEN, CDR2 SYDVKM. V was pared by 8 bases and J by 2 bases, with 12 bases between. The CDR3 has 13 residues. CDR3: CASRETGNYGYTF. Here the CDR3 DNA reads TGTGCCAGCCGAGAAACAGGGAACTATGGCTACACCTTC.

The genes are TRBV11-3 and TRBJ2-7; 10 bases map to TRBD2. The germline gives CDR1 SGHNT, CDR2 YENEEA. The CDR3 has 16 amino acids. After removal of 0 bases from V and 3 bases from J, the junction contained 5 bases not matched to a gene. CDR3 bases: TGTGCCAGCAGCTTAGATCCGGCTAGCGGGAGCTACGAGCAGTACTTC. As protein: CASSLDPASGSYEQYF.

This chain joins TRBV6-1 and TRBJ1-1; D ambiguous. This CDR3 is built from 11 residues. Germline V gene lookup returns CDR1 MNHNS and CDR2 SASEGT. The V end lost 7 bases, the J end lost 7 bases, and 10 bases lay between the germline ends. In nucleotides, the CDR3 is TGTGCCAGCAACAGACAACGTGAAGCTTTCTTT. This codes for CASNRQREAFF.

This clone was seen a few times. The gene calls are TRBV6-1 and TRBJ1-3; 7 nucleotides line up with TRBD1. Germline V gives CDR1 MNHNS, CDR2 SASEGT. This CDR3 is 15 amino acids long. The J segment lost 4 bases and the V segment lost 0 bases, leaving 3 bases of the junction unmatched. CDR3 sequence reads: CASSEATGTGNTIYF. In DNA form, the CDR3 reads TGTGCCAGCAGTGAAGCGACAGGGACCGGAAACACCATATATTTT.

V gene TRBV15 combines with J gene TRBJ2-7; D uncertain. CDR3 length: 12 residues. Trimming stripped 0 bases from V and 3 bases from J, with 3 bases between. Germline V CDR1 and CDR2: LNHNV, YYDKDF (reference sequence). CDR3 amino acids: CATSRDHYEQYF. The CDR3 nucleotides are TGTGCCACCAGCAGAGACCACTACGAGCAGTACTTC.

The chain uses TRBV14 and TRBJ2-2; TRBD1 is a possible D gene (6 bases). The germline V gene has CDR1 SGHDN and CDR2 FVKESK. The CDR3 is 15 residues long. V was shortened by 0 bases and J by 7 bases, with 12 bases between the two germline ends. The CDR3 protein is CASSQDPQGIGELFF. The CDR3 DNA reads TGTGCCAGCAGCCAAGATCCCCAGGGGATCGGGGAGCTGTTTTTT.

CDR3 bases: TGTGCCAGCAGCCACAGGGTTTTCACTGAAGCTTTCTTT. It yields the protein CASSHRVFTEAFF. The chain is built from TRBV7-2 and TRBJ1-1; maybe TRBD1 (6 bases). CDR3 size: 13 residues. V was clipped by 5 bases and J by 4 bases, with 11 bases between them. Germline V lookup: CDR1 SGHTA, CDR2 FQGNSA.

The CDR3 spells CATSRSLYSNQPQHF. CDR3 sequence (DNA): TGTGCCACCAGCAGGTCTCTATATAGCAATCAGCCCCAGCATTTT. The V call is TRBV15, the J call TRBJ1-5; D unclear. The CDR3 totals 15 residues. Trimming cost V 3 bases and J 0 bases, with 9 bases left between them. CDR1 is LNHNV and CDR2 is YYDKDF in the germline V gene (reference sequence).

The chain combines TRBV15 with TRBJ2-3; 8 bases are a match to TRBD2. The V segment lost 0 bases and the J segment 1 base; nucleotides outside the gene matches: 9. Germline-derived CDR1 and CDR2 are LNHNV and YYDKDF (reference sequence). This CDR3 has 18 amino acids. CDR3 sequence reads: CATSRDKWERGRTDTQYF. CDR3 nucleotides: TGTGCCACCAGCAGAGATAAGTGGGAGCGGGGGCGCACAGATACGCAGTATTTT.

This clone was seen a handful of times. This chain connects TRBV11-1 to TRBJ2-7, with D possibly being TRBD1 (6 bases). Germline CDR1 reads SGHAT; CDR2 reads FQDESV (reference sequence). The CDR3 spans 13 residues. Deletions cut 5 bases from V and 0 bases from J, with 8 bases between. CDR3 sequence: CASSPDSSYEQYF. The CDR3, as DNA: TGTGCCAGCAGCCCGGACAGCTCCTACGAGCAGTACTTC.

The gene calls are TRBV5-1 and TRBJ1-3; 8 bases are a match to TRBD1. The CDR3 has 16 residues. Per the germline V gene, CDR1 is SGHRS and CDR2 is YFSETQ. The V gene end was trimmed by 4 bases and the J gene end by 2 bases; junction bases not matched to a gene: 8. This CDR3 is CASSQQGGLTGNTIYF. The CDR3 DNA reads TGCGCCAGCAGCCAACAGGGGGGCTTAACTGGAAACACCATATATTTT.

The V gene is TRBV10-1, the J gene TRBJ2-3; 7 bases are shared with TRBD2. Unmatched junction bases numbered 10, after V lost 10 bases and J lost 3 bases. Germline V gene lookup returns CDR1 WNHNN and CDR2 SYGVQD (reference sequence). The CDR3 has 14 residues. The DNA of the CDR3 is TGCGCCACCCGGAAGGGTAGCGGGACAGATACGCAGTATTTT. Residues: CATRKGSGTDTQYF.

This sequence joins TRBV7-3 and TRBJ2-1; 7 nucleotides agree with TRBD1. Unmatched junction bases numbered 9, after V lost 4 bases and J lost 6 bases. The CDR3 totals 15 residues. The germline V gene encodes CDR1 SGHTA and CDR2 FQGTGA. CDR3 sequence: CASSSQPDRVNEQFF. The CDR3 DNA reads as TGTGCCAGCAGCTCACAACCCGACAGGGTCAATGAGCAGTTCTTC.

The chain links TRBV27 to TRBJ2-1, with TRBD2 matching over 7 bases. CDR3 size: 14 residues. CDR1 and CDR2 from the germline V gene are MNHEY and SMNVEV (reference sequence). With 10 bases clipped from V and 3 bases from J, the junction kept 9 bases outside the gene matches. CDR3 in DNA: TGTGCCACCTCGCCCTTAGCGGGCTACAATGAGCAGTTCTTC. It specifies CATSPLAGYNEQFF.